These T cell receptor beta chains were read from a single sample in a study of T-cell memory formation after mild COVID-19. TCRdb reprocessed the 5' RACE reads via MiXCR and lists one record per CDR3 protein. Found here are hundreds of thousands of distinct CDR3 sequences, roughly 21% of them singletons; the top ten hold approximately 8.4%. Sequencing was done on a sample of PBMCs or a T cell subset sorted from them (not recorded which). The receptors were sampled from an adult woman who had mild COVID-19 (a few samples of this study predate the infection). Cell type and time point are not known. CDR3s include the opening cysteine and the closing phenylalanine or tryptophan. D genes are given only for firm matches. Size values are once, few and many counts, or a class for expanded clones, and some rows have none.

V	size	J	D	DNA	CDR3
TRBV7-2	.	TRBJ2-2	.	TGTGCCAGCAGCTTATACTCGAACACCGGGGAGCTGTTTTTT	CASSLYSNTGELFF
TRBV4-2	.	TRBJ2-1	TRBD1	TGTGCCAGCAGCCCGCGGACAGGGATAAACAATGAGCAGTTCTTC	CASSPRTGINNEQFF
TRBV29-1	.	TRBJ1-2	.	TGCAGCGCTGCATCACCGCAGGGCTATGGCTACACCTTC	CSAASPQGYGYTF
TRBV11-2	few	TRBJ2-5	.	TGTGCCAGCAGCTTGACGAGGGGTCCGGGGGCCCAGTACTTC	CASSLTRGPGAQYF
TRBV6-5	.	TRBJ1-3	.	TGTGCCAGCAGTACGACAGTAAGCTCTGGAAACACCATATATTTT	CASSTTVSSGNTIYF
TRBV12-3/TRBV12-4	.	TRBJ2-2	.	TGTGCCAGCAGCCCTGGTAAGGGGCCGAACACCGGGGAGCTGTTTTTT	CASSPGKGPNTGELFF
TRBV20-1	.	TRBJ1-1	.	TGCAGTGCCGCGAAGCGGGGCACTGAAGCTTTCTTT	CSAAKRGTEAFF
TRBV14	few	TRBJ1-1	.	TGTGCCAGCAGCTCACAGGGTTGGAACACTGAAGCTTTCTTT	CASSSQGWNTEAFF
TRBV29-1	.	TRBJ2-3	.	TGCAGCGTTGCGGACGCTACGCAGTATTTT	CSVADATQYF
TRBV20-1	few	TRBJ2-7	.	TGCAGTACCAGACCCGGGACCACCTACGAGCAGTACTTC	CSTRPGTTYEQYF
TRBV24-1	.	TRBJ2-3	TRBD2	TGTGCCACCAGTGAGCAAGCGGGGGGGAGCACAGATACGCAGTATTTT	CATSEQAGGSTDTQYF
TRBV29-1	few	TRBJ1-1	TRBD1	TGCAGCGTCGGCAGGACAGGGAACACTGAAGCTTTCTTT	CSVGRTGNTEAFF
TRBV7-8	.	TRBJ2-5	.	TGTGCCAGCAGCTCCGTAATCGCGGGAAGCCGGGAGACCCAGTACTTC	CASSSVIAGSRETQYF
TRBV25-1	many	TRBJ1-1	TRBD1	TGTGCCAGCAGTGAACTCCGACAGGGGAAGACTGAAGCTTTCTTT	CASSELRQGKTEAFF
TRBV5-4	few	TRBJ1-2	.	TGTGCCAGCACCCAAGACAGGTCTGGCTACACCTTC	CASTQDRSGYTF
TRBV4-2	.	TRBJ2-1	TRBD2	TGTGCCAGCAGCCCACTAGCGGGAGTCGGTGAGCAGTTCTTC	CASSPLAGVGEQFF
TRBV18	many	TRBJ2-7	TRBD1	TGTGCCAGCTCACCCTCGACAGGGAAGCAGTACTTC	CASSPSTGKQYF
TRBV29-1	.	TRBJ1-1	TRBD1	TGCAGCGTTGACCCCTCGGGACAGGGCATGGAAGCTTTCTTT	CSVDPSGQGMEAFF
TRBV18	.	TRBJ1-1	.	TGTGCCAGCTCACCCAGGGAGAAGATAAACACTGAAGCTTTCTTT	CASSPREKINTEAFF
TRBV20-1	few	TRBJ1-5	TRBD1	TGCAGTGCTAGATCTGCGGGACAGGCAAGCAATCAGCCCCAGCATTTT	CSARSAGQASNQPQHF
TRBV12-3/TRBV12-4	.	TRBJ1-4	.	TGTGCCGGTATCCTGGGGGGCACTAATGAAAAACTGTTTTTT	CAGILGGTNEKLFF
TRBV10-3	few	TRBJ1-5	TRBD1	TGTGCCATCAGCCGCAGTAGTGCATTACAGGGGAGGCAGCCCCAGCATTTT	CAISRSSALQGRQPQHF
TRBV7-3	.	TRBJ2-3	TRBD2	TGTGCCAGCAGCCGGACTAGCGGGACCACAGATACGCAGTATTTT	CASSRTSGTTDTQYF
TRBV5-6	few	TRBJ2-2	TRBD2	TGTGCCAGCAGCTTGGTTAGCGGGGTGACCGGGGAGCTGTTTTTT	CASSLVSGVTGELFF
TRBV5-1	.	TRBJ1-1	.	TGCGCCAGCAGCTTCCTTCAGAACACTGAAGCTTTCTTT	CASSFLQNTEAFF
TRBV12-3/TRBV12-4	few	TRBJ2-2	TRBD1	TGTGCCAGCAGTCAGGGACAGGTGAACACCGGGGAGCTGTTTTTT	CASSQGQVNTGELFF
TRBV12-3/TRBV12-4	.	TRBJ2-7	TRBD1	TGTGCCAGCAGTCCCGCCCGGGACAGTGCCTACGAGCAGTACTTC	CASSPARDSAYEQYF
TRBV5-6	.	TRBJ2-1	TRBD1	TGTGCCAGCAGCTTGATGAGACAGGGGTATAATGAGCAGTTCTTC	CASSLMRQGYNEQFF
TRBV7-2	.	TRBJ2-6	.	TGTGCCAGCAGTCGTCCTTCAGGTGTGACCTCTGGGGCCAACGTCCTGACTTTC	CASSRPSGVTSGANVLTF
TRBV7-3	few	TRBJ1-1	.	TGTGCCAGCAGCTCCGGCGGGGGGGAAGCTTTCTTT	CASSSGGGEAFF
TRBV3-1	.	TRBJ2-2	TRBD1	TGTGCCAGCAGCCAAAGGATTGGGACAGGGGCCACCGGGGAGCTGTTTTTT	CASSQRIGTGATGELFF
TRBV2	.	TRBJ2-7	TRBD1	TGTGCCAGCAGGGAGGACAGGAAACACGAGCAGTACTTC	CASREDRKHEQYF
TRBV4-1	.	TRBJ1-2	.	TGCGCCAGCAGCCAAGAGGGAGCCGCGCCGGGTGGCTACACCTTC	CASSQEGAAPGGYTF
TRBV20-1	few	TRBJ2-1	TRBD2	TGCAGTGCTAGAGATCCCACTAGCGGGAGATCGGGCAATGAGCAGTTCTTC	CSARDPTSGRSGNEQFF
TRBV2	.	TRBJ2-1	.	TGTGACAGCAGTAGGGACCATTTATCATCGCAGTTCTTC	CDSSRDHLSSQFF
TRBV27	few	TRBJ1-2	.	TGTGCCAGCAGTTTGGAGCCTGAGAACTATGGCTACACCTTC	CASSLEPENYGYTF
TRBV5-1	.	TRBJ2-1	TRBD2	TGCGCCAGCAGCTTGGGCCTGATGGGGGGGACCTCCTACAATGAGCAGTTCTTC	CASSLGLMGGTSYNEQFF
TRBV25-1	few	TRBJ1-1	TRBD1	TGTGCCAGCAGTCCTGGGGACAGGGGGGCGACTGAAGCTTTCTTT	CASSPGDRGATEAFF
TRBV4-1	many	TRBJ2-7	TRBD1	TGCGCCAGCAGCCCTGGGGTAGCAGGGGGCTACGAGCAGTACTTC	CASSPGVAGGYEQYF
TRBV6-5	.	TRBJ2-1	.	TGTGCCAGCAGTCCGGGACTTCGATCCTACAATGAGCAGTTCTTC	CASSPGLRSYNEQFF
TRBV18	.	TRBJ1-5	.	TGTGCCAGCTCACCAACCGGGAACTACAATCAGCCCCAGCATTTT	CASSPTGNYNQPQHF
TRBV5-1	.	TRBJ2-7	TRBD1	TGCGCCAGCAGCTGGGGGGACAGGGCTTCTAACGAGCAGTACTTC	CASSWGDRASNEQYF
TRBV5-1	few	TRBJ2-5	TRBD2	TGCGCCAGCAGCCTTGGGAGGGGCAGTTTAGGTCAAGAGACCCAGTACTTC	CASSLGRGSLGQETQYF
TRBV7-9	few	TRBJ2-7	.	TGTGCCAGCAGTCCCGAAACGCCAGGGTCGCGCTACGAGCAGTACTTC	CASSPETPGSRYEQYF
TRBV7-8	.	TRBJ2-7	.	TGTGCCAGCAGCTCGCAGGGCGAGCAGTACTTC	CASSSQGEQYF
TRBV5-6	.	TRBJ1-6	.	TGTGCCAGCACCTTCGGGGTGCGTAATTCACCCCTCCACTTT	CASTFGVRNSPLHF
TRBV18	few	TRBJ2-5	.	TGTGCCAGCTCACCCCCCGGACTTTTCTCGACTAGGTCGACCGTCCAAGAGACCCAGTACTTC	CASSPPGLFSTRSTVQETQYF
TRBV5-1	.	TRBJ2-3	.	TGCGCCAGCAGCTTGGAAGGGGGGCGGGGAGATACGCAGTATTTT	CASSLEGGRGDTQYF
TRBV11-3	.	TRBJ2-3	.	TGTGCCAGCAGCTTGCAGGTCCTCAACACAGATACGCAGTATTTT	CASSLQVLNTDTQYF
TRBV20-1	.	TRBJ2-4	TRBD2	TGCAGTGCTAGAGGTCCTAGCGGAATCGGCAAAAACATTCAGTACTTC	CSARGPSGIGKNIQYF
TRBV7-9	.	TRBJ2-2	TRBD1	TGTGCCAGCAGCTCGGGACAGCGACGAGACGCCGGGGAGCTGTTTTTT	CASSSGQRRDAGELFF
TRBV6-5	.	TRBJ2-5	TRBD2	TGTGCCAGCAGCCGCGGCAAGTACGGGACTAGCGGGTCGGCCCAGTACTTC	CASSRGKYGTSGSAQYF
TRBV15	.	TRBJ2-5	TRBD1	TGTGCCACCAGCAGAGATGGAGGGACAGGGGAGACCCAGTACTTC	CATSRDGGTGETQYF
TRBV7-9	.	TRBJ2-1	.	TGTGCCAGCATCCTAGTTACAGGGCGCTACAATGAGCAGTTCTTC	CASILVTGRYNEQFF
TRBV7-2	few	TRBJ2-3	TRBD1	TGTGCCAGCAGCCGGGGACAGCGCACAGATACGCAGTATTTT	CASSRGQRTDTQYF
TRBV4-3	few	TRBJ2-7	TRBD2	TGCGCCAGCAGCCAGGCAATAGCGGGAGGGCCGGGCGAGCAGTACTTC	CASSQAIAGGPGEQYF
TRBV5-6	.	TRBJ2-7	.	TGTGCCAGCAGACCCGCGGGTTCCTACGAGCAGTACTTC	CASRPAGSYEQYF